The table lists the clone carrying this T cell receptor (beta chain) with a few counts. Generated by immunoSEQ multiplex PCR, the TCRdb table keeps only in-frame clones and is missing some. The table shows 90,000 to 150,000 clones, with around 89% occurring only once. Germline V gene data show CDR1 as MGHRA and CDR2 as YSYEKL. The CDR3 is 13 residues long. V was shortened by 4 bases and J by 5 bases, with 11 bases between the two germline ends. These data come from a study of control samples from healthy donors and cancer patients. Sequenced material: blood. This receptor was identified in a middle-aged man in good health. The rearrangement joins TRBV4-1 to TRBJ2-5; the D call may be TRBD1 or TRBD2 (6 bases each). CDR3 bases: TGCGCCAGCAGCCCCGGGGGCAGGGAGACCCAGTACTTC. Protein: CASSPGGRETQYF.